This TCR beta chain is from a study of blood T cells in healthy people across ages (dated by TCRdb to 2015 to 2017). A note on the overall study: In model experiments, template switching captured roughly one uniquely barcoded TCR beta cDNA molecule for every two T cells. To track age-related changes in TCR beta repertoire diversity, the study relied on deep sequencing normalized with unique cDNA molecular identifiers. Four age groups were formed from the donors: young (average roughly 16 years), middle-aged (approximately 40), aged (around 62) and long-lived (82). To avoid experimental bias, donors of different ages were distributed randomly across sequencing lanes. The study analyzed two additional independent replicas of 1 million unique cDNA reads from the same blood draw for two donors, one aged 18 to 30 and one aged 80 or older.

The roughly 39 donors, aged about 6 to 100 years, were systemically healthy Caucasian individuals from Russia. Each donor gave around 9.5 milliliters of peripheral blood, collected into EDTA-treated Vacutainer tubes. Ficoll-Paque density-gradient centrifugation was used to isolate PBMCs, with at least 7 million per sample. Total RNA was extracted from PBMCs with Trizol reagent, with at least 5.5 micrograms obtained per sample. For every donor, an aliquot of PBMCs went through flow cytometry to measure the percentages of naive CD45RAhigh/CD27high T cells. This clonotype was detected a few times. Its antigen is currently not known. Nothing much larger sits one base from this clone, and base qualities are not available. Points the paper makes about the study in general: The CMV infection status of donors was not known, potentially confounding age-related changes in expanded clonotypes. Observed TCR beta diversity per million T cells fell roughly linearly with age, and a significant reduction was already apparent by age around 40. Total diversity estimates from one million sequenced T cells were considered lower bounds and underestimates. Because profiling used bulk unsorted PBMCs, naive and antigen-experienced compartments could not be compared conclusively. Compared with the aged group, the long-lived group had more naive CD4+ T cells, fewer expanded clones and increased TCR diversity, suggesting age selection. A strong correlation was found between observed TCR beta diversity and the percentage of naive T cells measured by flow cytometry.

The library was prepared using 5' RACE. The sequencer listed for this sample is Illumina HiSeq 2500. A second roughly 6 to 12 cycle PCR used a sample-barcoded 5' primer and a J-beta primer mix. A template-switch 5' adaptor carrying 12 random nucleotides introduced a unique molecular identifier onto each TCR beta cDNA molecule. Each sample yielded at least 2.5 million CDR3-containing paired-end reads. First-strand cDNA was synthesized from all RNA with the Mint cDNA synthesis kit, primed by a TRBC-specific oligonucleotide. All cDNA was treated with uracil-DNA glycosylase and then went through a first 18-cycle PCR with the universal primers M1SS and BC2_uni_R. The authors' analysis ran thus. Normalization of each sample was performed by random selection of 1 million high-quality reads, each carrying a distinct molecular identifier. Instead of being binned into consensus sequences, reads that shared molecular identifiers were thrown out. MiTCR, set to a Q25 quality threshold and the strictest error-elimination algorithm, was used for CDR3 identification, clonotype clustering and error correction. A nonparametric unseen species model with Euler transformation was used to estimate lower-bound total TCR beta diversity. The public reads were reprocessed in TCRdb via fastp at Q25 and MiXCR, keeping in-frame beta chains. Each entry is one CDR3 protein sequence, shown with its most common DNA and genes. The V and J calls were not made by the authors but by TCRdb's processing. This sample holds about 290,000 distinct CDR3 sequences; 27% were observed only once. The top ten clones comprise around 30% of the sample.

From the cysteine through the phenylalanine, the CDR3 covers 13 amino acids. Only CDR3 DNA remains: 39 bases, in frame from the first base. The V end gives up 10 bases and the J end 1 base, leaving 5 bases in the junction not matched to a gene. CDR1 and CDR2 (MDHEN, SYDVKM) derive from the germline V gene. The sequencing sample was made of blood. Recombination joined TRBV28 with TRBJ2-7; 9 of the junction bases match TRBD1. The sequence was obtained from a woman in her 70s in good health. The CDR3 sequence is CATDGTGSYEQYF. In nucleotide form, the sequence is TGTGCCACCGACGGGACAGGGTCCTACGAGCAGTACTTC. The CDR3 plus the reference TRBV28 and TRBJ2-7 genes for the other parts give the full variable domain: DVKVTQSSRYLVKRTGEKVFLECVQDMDHENMFWYRQDPGLGLRLIYFSYDVKMKEKGDIPEGYSVSREKKERFSLILESASTNQTSMYLCATDGTGSYEQYFGPGTRLTVT.